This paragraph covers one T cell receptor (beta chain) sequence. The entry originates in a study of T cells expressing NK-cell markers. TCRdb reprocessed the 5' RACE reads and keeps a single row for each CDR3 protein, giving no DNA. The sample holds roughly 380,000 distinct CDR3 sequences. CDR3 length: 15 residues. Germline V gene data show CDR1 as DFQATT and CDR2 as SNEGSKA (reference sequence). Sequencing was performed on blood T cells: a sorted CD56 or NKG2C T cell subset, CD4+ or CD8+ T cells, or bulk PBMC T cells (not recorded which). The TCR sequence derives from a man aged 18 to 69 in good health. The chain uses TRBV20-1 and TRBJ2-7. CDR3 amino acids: CSAIAISKSSYEQYF.